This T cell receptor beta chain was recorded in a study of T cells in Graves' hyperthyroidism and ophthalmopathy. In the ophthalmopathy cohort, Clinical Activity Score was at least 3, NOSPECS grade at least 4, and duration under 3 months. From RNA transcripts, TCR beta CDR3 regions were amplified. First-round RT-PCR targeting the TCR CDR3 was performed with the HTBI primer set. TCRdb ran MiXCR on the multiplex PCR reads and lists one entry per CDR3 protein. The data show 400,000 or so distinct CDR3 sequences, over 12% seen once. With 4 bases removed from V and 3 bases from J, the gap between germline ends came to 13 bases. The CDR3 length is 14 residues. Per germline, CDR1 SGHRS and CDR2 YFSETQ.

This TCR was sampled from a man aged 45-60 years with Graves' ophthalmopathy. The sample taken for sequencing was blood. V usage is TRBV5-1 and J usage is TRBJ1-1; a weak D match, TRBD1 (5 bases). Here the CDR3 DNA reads TGCGCCAGCAGCCCCGGGGCAGATGACACTGAAGCTTTCTTT. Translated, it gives CASSPGADDTEAFF.